A single sample is the source of the 15 T cell receptor beta chains below, sequenced in a study of blood T cells in healthy people across ages. Alongside a J-beta primer mix, a sample-barcoded 5' primer served in a second PCR lasting about 7 to 11 cycles. A single record per CDR3 protein comes from TCRdb applying MiXCR to the 5' RACE reads. The repertoire consists of 630,000 or so distinct CDR3 sequences, with about 32% occurring once and the leading ten covering 15%. The sample comprised blood. These receptors were collected from a woman older than 75 in good health.

This clonotype was picked up many times. This rearrangement joins TRBV5-1 to TRBJ2-5, with 8 bases lining up with TRBD1. The germline V gene encodes CDR1 SGHRS and CDR2 YFSETQ. Trimming at V came to 5 bases and at J to 3 bases, leaving 6 bases not matched to a gene. The CDR3 is 14 residues long. The DNA for the CDR3 is TGCGCCAGCAGTCGGACAGGGACGGAAGAGACCCAGTACTTC. Translating it yields CASSRTGTEETQYF.

The rearrangement uses TRBV7-6 and TRBJ2-3; 9 bases map to TRBD2. The ends lost 2 bases at V and 0 bases at J; junction bases unmatched: 12. This CDR3 is 19 amino acids long. From germline, CDR1 is SGHVS and CDR2 FNYEAQ. The DNA of the CDR3 is TGTGCCAGCAGCTTACCAGGGAGTAGCGGGGGAATTAGCACAGATACGCAGTATTTT. Translation: CASSLPGSSGGISTDTQYF.

This clonotype has at least ten counts. The V call is TRBV3-1, the J call TRBJ2-3; TRBD2 matches 8 bases. Trimming cost V 4 bases and J 8 bases; bases outside gene matches: 11. Germline V lookup: CDR1 LGHDT, CDR2 YNNKEL (reference sequence). The CDR3 is 15 residues long. CDR3: CASSLGDGGAATQYF. CDR3 in DNA: TGTGCCAGCAGCCTCGGAGACGGGGGGGCCGCTACGCAGTATTTT.

Note on this clonotype: A much larger clone differs by one base, so this may be a read error. As DNA, the CDR3 is TGCAGTGCTACATCCTTACAGGGCTACGAGCAGTACTTC. Its translation: CSATSLQGYEQYF. V is TRBV20-1 and J is TRBJ2-7, with a tentative D call TRBD1 (6 bases). The CDR3 covers 13 residues. Between the trimmed V and J ends, which lost 4 bases and 3 bases, there was a span of 13 bases. Germline V gene lookup returns CDR1 DFQATT and CDR2 SNEGSKA (reference sequence).

In this sample, this clonotype turned up a few times. The chain employs TRBV6-5 and TRBJ1-2; 8 bases are a match to TRBD1. V was pared by 4 bases and J by 9 bases, with 13 bases of the junction left unmatched. CDR1 and CDR2 (germline): MNHEY, SVGAGI. The CDR3 loop spans 15 amino acids. CDR3 sequence (DNA): TGTGCCAGCAGTTTCGGCGGACAGGGTTTATCGCGCTACACCTTC. This gives the protein CASSFGGQGLSRYTF.

This clonotype was counted many times. Possible read error: a much larger clone is one base away. J is TRBJ2-1 and V is TRBV7-2, with 8 bases that match TRBD2. The J call may be wrong; the DNA end is better matched by TRBJ2-7. CDR3 length: 15 amino acids. Germline assignment: CDR1 SGHTA and CDR2 FQGNSA. Here the CDR3 reads CASSSAGGRYNEQYF. DNA of the CDR3: TGTGCCAGCAGCTCGGCGGGGGGCCGCTACAATGAGCAGTACTTC.

This clonotype is a singleton in its sample. The gene calls are TRBV5-1 and TRBJ2-3; D uncertain. The CDR3 is 14 residues long. Trimming took 0 bases from V and 5 from J, leaving 10 bases between them. Germline V gene lookup returns CDR1 SGHRS and CDR2 YFSETQ. The DNA of the CDR3 is TGCGCCAGCAGCTTGGAAGCGACCGAAGATACGCAGTATTTT. Translation gives CASSLEATEDTQYF.

The V gene is TRBV27, the J gene TRBJ2-7; D ambiguous. The CDR3 is made up of 18 amino acids. V dropped 3 bases and J dropped 2 bases, with 23 bases sitting between them. Germline values: CDR1 MNHEY, CDR2 SMNVEV (reference sequence). The CDR3 DNA sequence: TGTGCCAGCAGTTTTGGGGTGGGCAGTCCTAAAGATACCTACGAGCAGTACTTC. Translated, it gives CASSFGVGSPKDTYEQYF.

This chain uses TRBV13 with TRBJ2-1, with TRBD1 matching 7 bases. The V and J ends lost 3 bases and 2 bases, in that order; junction bases with no gene match: 7. Germline V gene lookup returns CDR1 PRHDT and CDR2 FYEKMQ (reference sequence). The CDR3 loop spans 16 amino acids. CDR3 sequence reads: CASSFFGTEPYNEQFF. The DNA for the CDR3 is TGTGCCAGCAGCTTTTTCGGGACAGAGCCCTACAATGAGCAGTTCTTC.

This clonotype has only one observation. Relative to the germline gene, one junction end is altered; a read error may explain this. The chain has TRBV6-5 and TRBJ1-5; D gene uncertain. Germline V CDR1 and CDR2: MNHEY, SVGAGI. The CDR3 totals 16 residues. CDR3 in amino acids: CANSYSHLLSNQPQHF. DNA for the CDR3: TGTGCCAACAGTTACTCCCACTTGTTAAGCAATCAGCCCCAGCATTTT.

As concerns this clonotype: This may come from a read error, since a much larger clone is one base off. V gene TRBV7-3 combines with J gene TRBJ2-1, with 11 nucleotides matching TRBD1. The CDR3 sequence is 17 residues long. Germline trimming cut 6 bases from V and 6 bases from J; bases unmatched to any gene: 13. Germline lookup yields CDR1 SGHTA and CDR2 FQGTGA. The CDR3 reads CASRLDAGTGGINEQFF. CDR3 bases: TGTGCCAGCAGGTTGGACGCCGGGACAGGGGGTATCAATGAGCAGTTCTTC.

The chain employs TRBV7-9 and TRBJ1-4; 9 nucleotides align to TRBD1. Trimming at V came to 0 bases and at J to 5 bases, leaving 4 bases not matched to a gene. From germline, CDR1 is SEHNR and CDR2 FQNEAQ (reference sequence). The CDR3 totals 16 residues. The CDR3 loop is CASSLAGTGRNEKLFF. CDR3 nucleotides: TGTGCCAGCAGCTTAGCTGGGACAGGGAGGAATGAAAAACTGTTTTTT.

This clonotype showed up just a few times. A much more abundant neighbour one base away suggests this may be a read error. This chain uses TRBV3-1 with TRBJ1-2; 9 bases align to TRBD1. Germline-derived CDR1 and CDR2 are LGHDT and YNNKEL (reference sequence). The CDR3 totals 16 residues. CDR3: CASSQEQNRGRNGYNF. For the CDR3, the DNA is TGTGCCAGCAGCCAAGAACAGAACAGGGGGCGTAATGGCTACAACTTC. The entire variable domain, with the rest obtained from reference TRBV3-1 and TRBJ1-2, is as follows: DTAVSQTPKYLVTQMGNDKSIKCEQNLGHDTMYWYKQDSKKFLKIMFSYNNKELIINETVPNRFSPKSPDKAHLNLHINSLELGDSAVYFCASSQEQNRGRNGYNFGSGTRLTVV.

This clonotype was counted a few times. At one end the junction does not follow the germline gene, possibly because of a read error. This chain joins TRBV20-1 and TRBJ1-2; D is ambiguous. Germline V CDR1 and CDR2: DFQATT, SNEGSKA (reference sequence). CDR3 size: 16 residues. CDR3 protein: CSAGDWEGAGDYGYTF. The DNA for the CDR3 is TGCAGTGCTGGAGATTGGGAGGGCGCAGGTGACTATGGCTACACCTTC.

This clonotype was recorded many times. The V and J genes are TRBV7-2 and TRBJ1-6; no firm D call. The CDR3 spans 17 residues. V was pared by 3 bases and J by 0 bases, with 12 bases between. CDR1 SGHTA and CDR2 FQGNSA come from the germline V gene. The CDR3 DNA reads TGTGCCAGCAGCTTGGGCCCACTGAGCTCCTATAATTCACCCCTCCACTTT. The encoded protein is CASSLGPLSSYNSPLHF.